Given below is one TCR beta chain in context. The antigen is undetermined. At one end, the junction sequence differs from germline, possibly due to a read error. These data belong to a study of tumor-infiltrating lymphocytes in primary liver carcinoma. Study background: The patients, men and women alike, were aged 30 to 69 years. Productive TCRbeta reads per sample were roughly 3.5 to 8 million, not differing by tissue. Study-level results: It was tumor-adjacent and tumor-blood pairs that overlapped less than tumor region pairs did.

Investigators took RNA and DNA out together from about 21-30 mg of unsorted bulk tissue. With chronic HBV infection, the patients were also treatment-naive. With 400 to 550 ng total RNA as template and a constant-region primer, TCR beta cDNA was made. Libraries of TCR beta came from three nested multiplex PCR rounds with slightly modified ARM-PCR. Amplification in the first two PCR rounds was performed using TRBV1-TRBV30 forward primers and a C-beta reverse primer for 10 cycles each. TCRdb passed the multiplex PCR reads through MiXCR, listing each CDR3 protein once. The sample consists of about 110,000 distinct CDR3 sequences, around 84% of them appearing once. Germline-derived CDR1 and CDR2 are ENHRY and SYGVKD. CDR3 length: 14 amino acids.

The TCR originated in a man in his forties with primary liver carcinoma and hepatitis B virus infection. Source material: liver tumor tissue from sampling region 3. Indicated subset: tumor region T3, left-lateral pole. The chain couples TRBV10-3 to TRBJ2-7; TRBD1 aligns across 9 bases. In DNA, the CDR3 is TGTGCCATCAGCGGGACAGGGAGCCCCTACGAGCTGTACTTC. Its translation is CAISGTGSPYELYF.